This T cell receptor (beta chain) was obtained from a study of shared clonotypes between healthy human individuals. The CDR3 length is 16 residues. The V gene's germline CDR1 is SGHDN and CDR2 FVKESK. V was clipped by 0 bases and J by 6 bases, with 17 bases between them. As concerns this clone: Its antigen is unknown.

Naive CD8 populations comprised CD45RO-negative cells positively selected for CCR7, excluding terminally differentiated effector memory CD45RA+ cells. Findings of the study overall: A generally larger estimated richness was seen in naive subsets than in memory subsets. Non-shared clonotypes had lower generation probabilities than those shared by all four donors. An effect of sequencing depth on clonotype sharing among donors was expected.

Only in-frame clones appear in the TCRdb table, and some are missing; sequencing was by immunoSEQ multiplex PCR. This table holds about 2 million clones, roughly 95% found once. The receptor's source is a young man in good health. The chain recombines TRBV14 with TRBJ1-2; weak D call: TRBD1 (5 bases). The material sequenced was naive CD8+ T cells sorted from blood. CDR3 sequence reads: CASSQDPQWQGHGYTF. The CDR3 nucleotides read TGTGCCAGCAGCCAAGATCCTCAGTGGCAGGGCCATGGCTACACCTTC.